These 14 T cell receptor beta chains originate from one sample sequenced in a study of vaccination and CD4 T cells after COVID-19. Treatment here: roughly 10-day PBMC culture with coronavirus spike peptide pools or control peptides (ViraFEST assay). The study sequenced cultured CD4+ T cell DNA using the Oncomine TCR Beta short-read assay. MiXCR was run by TCRdb on the PCR reads, yielding one entry per CDR3 protein. The sample holds 19,000 or so distinct CDR3 sequences, about 40% seen once. Their target antigens are unknown. Sequenced: CD4+ T cells from blood, cultured in vitro. Receptors were obtained from a human donor who had recovered from COVID-19.

V usage is TRBV10-3 and J usage is TRBJ2-3; 11 bases are a match to TRBD1. V lost 0 bases, J lost 9 bases, and 8 bases stayed unmatched. Looked up from germline, CDR1 is ENHRY and CDR2 is SYGVKD. CDR3 length: 16 amino acids. The CDR3, as DNA: TGTGCCATCAGTGAGTCGGGACAGGGGGGCCCCGAAACGCAGTATTTT. Protein product: CAISESGQGGPETQYF.

The genes are TRBV2 and TRBJ1-5, with D possibly TRBD1 on 6 matching bases. From germline, CDR1 is SNHLY and CDR2 FYNNEI. Between the trimmed V and J ends, which lost 4 bases and 4 bases, there was a span of 14 bases. CDR3 size: 15 residues. In DNA, the CDR3 is TGTGCCAGCAGTGCGGACGGACAGCCTAATCAGCCCCAGCATTTT. It is translated as CASSADGQPNQPQHF.

This clonotype occurred a few times. This chain connects TRBV20-1 to TRBJ2-1; unclear D gene. V shed 0 bases and J shed 0 bases, with 9 bases lying between them. Germline CDR1 and CDR2: DFQATT and SNEGSKA (reference sequence). The CDR3 covers 15 residues. The CDR3 spells CSARDGRLSYNEQFF. In nucleotides, the CDR3 is TGCAGTGCTAGAGATGGGCGGCTCTCCTACAATGAGCAGTTCTTC.

CDR3 coding DNA: TGTGCCAGCAGCACTCCGGGACAGGGCTACACCGGGGAGCTGTTTTTT. Translated: CASSTPGQGYTGELFF. V is TRBV7-6 and J is TRBJ2-2, with TRBD1 matching over 9 bases. V dropped 5 bases and J dropped 3; count of bases not matched to a gene: 7. The V gene's germline CDR1 is SGHVS and CDR2 FNYEAQ. The CDR3 consists of 16 residues.

This clonotype was seen a few times. The V gene is TRBV20-1, the J gene TRBJ2-3; 9 bases are shared with TRBD1. Losses at the gene ends were 5 bases for V and 4 bases for J; bases not matched to a gene: 1. CDR1 DFQATT and CDR2 SNEGSKA come from the germline V gene (reference sequence). The CDR3 runs 12 residues. The CDR3 here is CSAHRGPDTQYF. Written as DNA, the CDR3 is TGCAGTGCTCACAGGGGGCCAGATACGCAGTATTTT.

This clonotype was detected only a few times. V is TRBV2 and J is TRBJ2-2; 7 nucleotides line up with TRBD1. CDR3 size: 16 residues. The junction had 13 bases not matched to a gene; V was cut back by 6 bases and J by 6 bases. From germline, CDR1 is SNHLY and CDR2 FYNNEI. The CDR3 spells CASSIRRDSPAGELFF. CDR3 sequence (DNA): TGTGCCAGCAGCATCCGCCGGGACAGTCCGGCCGGGGAGCTGTTTTTT.

This clonotype was seen a few times. J is TRBJ2-5 and V is TRBV7-3, with a possible D match to TRBD2 (5 bases). Germline loops: CDR1 SGHTA, CDR2 FQGTGA. V was pared by 1 base and J by 4 bases, with 13 bases between. The CDR3 covers 15 residues. The CDR3 region has the DNA TGTGCCAGCAGCTTAAGTGGGATCGGGGTAGAGACCCAGTACTTC. It is translated as CASSLSGIGVETQYF.

This clonotype was seen only a few times. The chain employs TRBV7-2 and TRBJ1-5; TRBD1 is a possible D gene (5 bases). Between the trimmed V and J ends, which lost 5 bases and 3 bases, there was a span of 11 bases. This CDR3 has 14 residues. Germline assignment: CDR1 SGHTA and CDR2 FQGNSA. CDR3 loop: CASSKGPNNQPQHF. The CDR3 DNA sequence: TGTGCCAGCAGCAAGGGACCGAACAATCAGCCCCAGCATTTT.

The genes are TRBV10-3 and TRBJ2-7; no definite D call. This CDR3 comprises 14 residues. The V end lost 0 bases, the J end lost 2 bases, and 8 bases lay between the germline ends. Germline-derived CDR1 and CDR2 are ENHRY and SYGVKD. CDR3 protein: CAISESTQAYEQYF. The CDR3 coding sequence is TGTGCCATCAGTGAGTCGACTCAGGCCTACGAGCAGTACTTC.

This clonotype was seen only a few times. The rearrangement links TRBV6-1 to TRBJ1-2, with 9 bases fitting TRBD1. Per the germline V gene, CDR1 is MNHNS and CDR2 is SASEGT. V gave up 8 bases and J gave up 0 bases; unmatched junction bases: 10. The CDR3 is made up of 16 amino acids. The CDR3 region has the DNA TGTGCCAGCGGGACAGGGAGGTTCAGGACTAACTATGGCTACACCTTC. This translates into CASGTGRFRTNYGYTF.

V gene TRBV5-1 combines with J gene TRBJ2-1, with 14 positions matching TRBD2. Per the germline V gene, CDR1 is SGHRS and CDR2 is YFSETQ. This CDR3 comprises 14 residues. The V gene end was trimmed by 4 bases and the J gene end by 12 bases; junction bases not matched to a gene: 6. The CDR3 reads CASSLGTSGSSQFF. For the CDR3, the DNA is TGCGCCAGCAGCCTGGGGACTAGCGGGAGTTCGCAGTTCTTC.

The chain is built from TRBV23-1 and TRBJ2-1; a weak D match, TRBD1 (6 bases). TRBV23-1 is an ORF; its function is uncertain. This CDR3 is 17 amino acids long. The V gene lost 2 bases and the J gene lost 5 bases, with 19 bases spanning the gap. The CDR3 DNA reads as TGCGCCAGCAGTCAACGCACTGAATCACAGGGTAACAATGAGCAGTTCTTC. It is translated as CASSQRTESQGNNEQFF.

This clonotype was detected a few times. The chain joins TRBV24-1 to TRBJ2-2; D is perhaps TRBD2 (6 bases). Per the germline V gene, CDR1 is KGHDR and CDR2 is SFDVKD. V was shortened by 1 base and J by 7 bases, with 12 bases between the two germline ends. There are 15 residues in the CDR3. Written as DNA, the CDR3 is TGTGCCACCAGTGATTTTACGGGGAGGCACGGGGAGCTGTTTTTT. Translated, it gives CATSDFTGRHGELFF.

This clonotype came up a few times. The V gene is TRBV27, the J gene TRBJ1-6; weak D call: TRBD1 (5 bases). Trimming removed 1 base from V and 7 bases from J, with 17 bases in between. Germline V gene sequence: CDR1 MNHEY, CDR2 SMNVEV (reference sequence). This CDR3 comprises 17 residues. The CDR3 protein is CASSLFKGQASNSPLHF. CDR3 DNA: TGTGCCAGCAGTTTATTTAAGGGGCAGGCAAGCAATTCACCCCTCCACTTT.